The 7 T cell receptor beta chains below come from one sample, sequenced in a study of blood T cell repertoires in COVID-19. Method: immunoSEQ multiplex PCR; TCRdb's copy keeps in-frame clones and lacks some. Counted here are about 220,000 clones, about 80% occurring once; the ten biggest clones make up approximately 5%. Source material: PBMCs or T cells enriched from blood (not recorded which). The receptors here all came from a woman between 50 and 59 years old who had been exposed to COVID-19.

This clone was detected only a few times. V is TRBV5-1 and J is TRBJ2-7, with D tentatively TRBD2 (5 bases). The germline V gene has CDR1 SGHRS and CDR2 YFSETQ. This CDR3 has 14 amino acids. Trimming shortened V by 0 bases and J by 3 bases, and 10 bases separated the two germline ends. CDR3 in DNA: TGCGCCAGCAGCTTGGCTCCTAGCAACTACGAGCAGTACTTC. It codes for CASSLAPSNYEQYF.

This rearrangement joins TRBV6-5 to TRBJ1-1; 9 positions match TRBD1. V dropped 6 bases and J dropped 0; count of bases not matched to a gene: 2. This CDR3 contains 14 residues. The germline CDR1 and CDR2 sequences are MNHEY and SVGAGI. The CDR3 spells CASRRTGVNTEAFF. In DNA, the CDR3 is TGTGCCAGCAGGAGGACAGGGGTGAACACTGAAGCTTTCTTT.

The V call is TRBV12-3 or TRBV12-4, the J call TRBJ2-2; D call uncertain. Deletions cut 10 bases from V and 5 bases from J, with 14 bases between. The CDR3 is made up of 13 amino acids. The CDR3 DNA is TGTGCCACCTCTATAATTGGTACCGGGGAGCTGTTTTTT. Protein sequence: CATSIIGTGELFF.

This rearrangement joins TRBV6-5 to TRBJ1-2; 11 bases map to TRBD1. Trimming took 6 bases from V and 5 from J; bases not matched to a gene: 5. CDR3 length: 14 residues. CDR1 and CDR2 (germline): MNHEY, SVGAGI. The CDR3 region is CASRLGQGAYGYTF. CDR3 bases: TGTGCCAGCAGACTTGGACAGGGGGCGTATGGCTACACCTTC.

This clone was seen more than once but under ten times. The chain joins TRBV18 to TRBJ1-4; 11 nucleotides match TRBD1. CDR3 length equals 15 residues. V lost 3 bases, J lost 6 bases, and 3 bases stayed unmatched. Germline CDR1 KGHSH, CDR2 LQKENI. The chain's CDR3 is CASSPGQGADEKLFF. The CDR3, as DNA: TGTGCCAGCTCACCCGGACAGGGGGCCGATGAAAAACTGTTTTTT.

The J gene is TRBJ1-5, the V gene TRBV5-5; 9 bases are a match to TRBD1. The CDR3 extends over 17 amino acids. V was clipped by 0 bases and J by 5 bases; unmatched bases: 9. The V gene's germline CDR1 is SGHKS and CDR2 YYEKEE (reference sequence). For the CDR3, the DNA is TGTGCCAGCAGCTTGGTAACCGGGACAGGGATTGATCAGCCCCAGCATTTT. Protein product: CASSLVTGTGIDQPQHF.

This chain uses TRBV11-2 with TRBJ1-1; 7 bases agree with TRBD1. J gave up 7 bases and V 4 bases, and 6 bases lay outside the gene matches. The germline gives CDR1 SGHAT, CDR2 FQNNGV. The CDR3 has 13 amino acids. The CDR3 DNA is TGTGCCAGCAGCTCCACAGGGGAAGTTGAAGCTTTCTTT. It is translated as CASSSTGEVEAFF.